This T cell receptor beta chain was recovered during a study of identical twins. Study-level points and caveats: Insertion counts were lower in abundant cord blood beta clonotypes, a trend that memory repertoires did not show.

Template switching added a universal primer binding site, and final cDNA carried unique molecular identifiers. Via MiXCR, TCRdb re-called the 5' RACE reads, giving one row per CDR3 protein. This table holds about 340,000 distinct CDR3 sequences, about 10% found once. V lost 5 bases to trimming and J lost 11 bases; unmatched junction nucleotides: 5. The CDR3 consists of 12 residues. This clonotype has a count of ten or more. Antigen: not known. The source of this sequence is a woman aged 45-65 years in good health. The chain has TRBV12-3 or TRBV12-4 and TRBJ1-5, with 8 bases matching TRBD1. The sequencing input was naive T cells sorted from blood. CDR3 DNA: TGTGCCAGCAGTCCCAGGGGGCAGACCCAGCATTTT. Translation: CASSPRGQTQHF.